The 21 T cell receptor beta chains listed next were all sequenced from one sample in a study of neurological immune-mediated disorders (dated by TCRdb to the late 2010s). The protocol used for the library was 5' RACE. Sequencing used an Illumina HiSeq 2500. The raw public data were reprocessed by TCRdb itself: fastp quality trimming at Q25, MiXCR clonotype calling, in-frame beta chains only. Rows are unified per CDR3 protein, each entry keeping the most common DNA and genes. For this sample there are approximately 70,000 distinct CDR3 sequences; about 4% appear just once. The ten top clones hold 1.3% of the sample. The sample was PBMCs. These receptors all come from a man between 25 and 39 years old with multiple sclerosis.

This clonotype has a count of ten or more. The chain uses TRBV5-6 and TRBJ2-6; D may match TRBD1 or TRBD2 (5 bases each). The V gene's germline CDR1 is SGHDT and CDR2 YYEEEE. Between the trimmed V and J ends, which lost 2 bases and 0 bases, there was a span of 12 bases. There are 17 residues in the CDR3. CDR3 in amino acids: CASSFGAGFSGANVLTF. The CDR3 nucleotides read TGTGCCAGCAGCTTCGGGGCCGGGTTCTCTGGGGCCAACGTCCTGACTTTC.

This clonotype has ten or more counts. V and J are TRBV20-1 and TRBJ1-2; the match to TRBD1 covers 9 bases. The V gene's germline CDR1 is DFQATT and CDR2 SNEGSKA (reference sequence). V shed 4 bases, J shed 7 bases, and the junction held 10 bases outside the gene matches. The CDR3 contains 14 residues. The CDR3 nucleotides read TGCAGTGCTATCCTCTCGACAGGGGGAGGTGGCTACACCTTC. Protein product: CSAILSTGGGGYTF.

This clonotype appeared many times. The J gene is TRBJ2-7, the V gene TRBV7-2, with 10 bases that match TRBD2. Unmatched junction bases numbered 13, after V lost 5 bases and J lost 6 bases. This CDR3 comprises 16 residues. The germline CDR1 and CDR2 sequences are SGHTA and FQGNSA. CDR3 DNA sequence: TGTGCCAGCAGCCTCGCCGGGACTAGCGCCCTGACCGAGCAGTACTTC. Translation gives CASSLAGTSALTEQYF.

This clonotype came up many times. The CDR3 nucleotides read TGCGCCAGCAGCTTGGGAACCCCGGGACAGGGGCAGCCCCAGCATTTT. Amino acid sequence: CASSLGTPGQGQPQHF. This chain joins TRBV5-1 and TRBJ1-5; 10 bases match TRBD1. The CDR3 length is 16 residues. The V segment lost 0 bases and the J segment 7 bases; nucleotides outside the gene matches: 7. CDR1 and CDR2 from the germline V gene are SGHRS and YFSETQ.

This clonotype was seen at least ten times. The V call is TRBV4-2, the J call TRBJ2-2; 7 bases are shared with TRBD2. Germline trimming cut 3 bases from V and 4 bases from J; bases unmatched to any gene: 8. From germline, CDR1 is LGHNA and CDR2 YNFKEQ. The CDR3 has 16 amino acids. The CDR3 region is CASSHRAGWATGELFF. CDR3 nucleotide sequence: TGTGCCAGCAGCCATCGAGCGGGGTGGGCCACCGGGGAGCTGTTTTTT.

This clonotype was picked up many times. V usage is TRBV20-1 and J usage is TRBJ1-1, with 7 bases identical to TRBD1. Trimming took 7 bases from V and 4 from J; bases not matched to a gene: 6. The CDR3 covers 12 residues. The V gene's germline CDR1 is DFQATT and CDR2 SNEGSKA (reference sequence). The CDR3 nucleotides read TGCAGTGGGGGACAGAGTTTCACTGAAGCTTTCTTT. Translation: CSGGQSFTEAFF.

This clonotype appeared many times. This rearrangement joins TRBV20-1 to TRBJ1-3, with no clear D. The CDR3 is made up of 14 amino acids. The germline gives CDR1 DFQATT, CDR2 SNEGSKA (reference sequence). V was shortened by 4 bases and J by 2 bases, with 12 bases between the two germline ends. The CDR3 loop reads CSATESSTGNTIYF. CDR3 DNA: TGCAGTGCTACCGAAAGCTCTACTGGAAACACCATATATTTT.

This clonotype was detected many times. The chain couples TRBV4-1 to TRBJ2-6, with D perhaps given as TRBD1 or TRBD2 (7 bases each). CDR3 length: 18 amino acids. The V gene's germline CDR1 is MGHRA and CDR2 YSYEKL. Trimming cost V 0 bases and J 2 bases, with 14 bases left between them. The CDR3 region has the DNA TGCGCCAGCAGCCAAGATCCAGGGGGGGCGGCTGGGGCCAACGTCCTGACTTTC. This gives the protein CASSQDPGGAAGANVLTF.

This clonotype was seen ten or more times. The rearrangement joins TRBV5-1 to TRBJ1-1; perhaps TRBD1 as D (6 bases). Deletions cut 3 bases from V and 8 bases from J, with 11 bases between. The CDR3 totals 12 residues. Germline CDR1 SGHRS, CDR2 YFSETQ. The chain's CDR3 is CASSYQGGEAFF. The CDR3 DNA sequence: TGCGCCAGCAGCTATCAAGGGGGAGAAGCTTTCTTT.

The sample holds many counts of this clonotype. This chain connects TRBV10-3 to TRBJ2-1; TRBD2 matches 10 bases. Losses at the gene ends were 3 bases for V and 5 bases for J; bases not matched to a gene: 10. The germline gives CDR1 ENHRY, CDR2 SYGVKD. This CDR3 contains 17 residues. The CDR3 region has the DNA TGTGCCATCAGTGACTCCGCTAGCGGGGGATTTAACAATGAGCAGTTCTTC. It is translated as CAISDSASGGFNNEQFF.

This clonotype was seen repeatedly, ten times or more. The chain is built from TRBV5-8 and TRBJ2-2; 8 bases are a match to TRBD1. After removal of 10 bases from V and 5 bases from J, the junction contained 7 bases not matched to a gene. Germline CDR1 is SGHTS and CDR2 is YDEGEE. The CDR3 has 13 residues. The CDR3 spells CADRTGRTGELFF. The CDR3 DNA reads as TGTGCCGACCGGACAGGGAGGACCGGGGAGCTGTTTTTT.

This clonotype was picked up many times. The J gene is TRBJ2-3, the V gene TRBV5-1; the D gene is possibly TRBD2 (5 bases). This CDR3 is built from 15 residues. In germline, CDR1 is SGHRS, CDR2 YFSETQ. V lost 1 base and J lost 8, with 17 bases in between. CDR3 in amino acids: CASSLSGWETGTQYF. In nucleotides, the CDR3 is TGCGCCAGCAGCTTGTCCGGTTGGGAGACGGGTACGCAGTATTTT.

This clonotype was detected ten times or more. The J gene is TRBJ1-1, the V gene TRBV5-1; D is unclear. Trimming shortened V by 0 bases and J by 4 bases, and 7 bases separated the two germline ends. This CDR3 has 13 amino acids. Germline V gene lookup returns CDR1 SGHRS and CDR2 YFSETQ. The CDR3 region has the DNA TGCGCCAGCAGCTTGGATTCCAGCACTGAAGCTTTCTTT. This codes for CASSLDSSTEAFF. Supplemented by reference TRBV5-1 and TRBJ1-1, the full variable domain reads KAGVTQTPRYLIKTRGQQVTLSCSPISGHRSVSWYQQTPGQGLQFLFEYFSETQRNKGNFPGRFSGRQFSNSRSEMNVSTLELGDSALYLCASSLDSSTEAFFGQGTRLTVV.

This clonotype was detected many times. The CDR3: CASSLAGQTETQYF. CDR3 sequence (DNA): TGCGCCAGCAGCTTGGCGGGACAGACAGAGACCCAGTACTTC. The chain couples TRBV5-1 to TRBJ2-5; TRBD1 matches at 7 bases. CDR1 SGHRS and CDR2 YFSETQ come from the germline V gene. V lost 0 bases to trimming and J lost 4 bases; unmatched junction nucleotides: 3. CDR3 length: 14 residues.

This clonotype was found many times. The CDR3 bases are TGCGCCAGCAAAAGTAGGGTGGGGGAGACCCAGTACTTC. This encodes CASKSRVGETQYF. The chain links TRBV5-1 to TRBJ2-5; D ambiguous. The CDR3 consists of 13 residues. V was trimmed by 6 bases and J by 5 bases, leaving 14 bases between them. From germline, CDR1 is SGHRS and CDR2 YFSETQ. The variable domain in full, with the rest retrieved from reference TRBV5-1 and TRBJ2-5, is KAGVTQTPRYLIKTRGQQVTLSCSPISGHRSVSWYQQTPGQGLQFLFEYFSETQRNKGNFPGRFSGRQFSNSRSEMNVSTLELGDSALYLCASKSRVGETQYFGPGTRLLVL.

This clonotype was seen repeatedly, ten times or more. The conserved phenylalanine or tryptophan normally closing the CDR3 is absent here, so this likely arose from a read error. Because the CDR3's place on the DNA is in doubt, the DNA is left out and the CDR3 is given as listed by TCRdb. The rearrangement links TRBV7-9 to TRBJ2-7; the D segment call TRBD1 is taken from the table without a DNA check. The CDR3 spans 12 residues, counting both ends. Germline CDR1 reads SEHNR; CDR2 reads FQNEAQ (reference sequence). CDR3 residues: CASSPRTGAPVY.

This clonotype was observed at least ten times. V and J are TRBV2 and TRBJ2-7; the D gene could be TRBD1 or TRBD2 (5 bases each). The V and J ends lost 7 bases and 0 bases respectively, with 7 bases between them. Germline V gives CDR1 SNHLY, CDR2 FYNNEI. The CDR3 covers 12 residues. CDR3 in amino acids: CASTGASYEQYF. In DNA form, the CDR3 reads TGTGCCAGCACCGGGGCCTCCTACGAGCAGTACTTC.

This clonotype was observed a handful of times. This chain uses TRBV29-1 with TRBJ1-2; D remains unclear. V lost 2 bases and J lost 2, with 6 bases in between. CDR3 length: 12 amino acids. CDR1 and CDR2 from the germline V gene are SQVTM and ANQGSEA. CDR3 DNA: TGCAGCGTTGAACGCTGGAACTATGGCTACACCTTC. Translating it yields CSVERWNYGYTF.

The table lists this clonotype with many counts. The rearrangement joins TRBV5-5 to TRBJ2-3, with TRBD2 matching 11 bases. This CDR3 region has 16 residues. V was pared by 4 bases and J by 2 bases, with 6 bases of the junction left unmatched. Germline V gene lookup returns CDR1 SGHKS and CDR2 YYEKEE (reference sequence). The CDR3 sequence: CASSPGTSGVTDTQYF. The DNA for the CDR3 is TGTGCCAGCAGCCCAGGGACTAGCGGAGTCACAGATACGCAGTATTTT.

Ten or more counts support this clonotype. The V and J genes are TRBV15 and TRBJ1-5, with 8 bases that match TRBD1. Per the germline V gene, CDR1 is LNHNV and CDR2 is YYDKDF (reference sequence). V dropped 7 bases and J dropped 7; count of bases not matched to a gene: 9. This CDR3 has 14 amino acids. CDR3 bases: TGTGCCACCAAATCAGGACAGGGATACCAGCCCCAGCATTTT. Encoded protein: CATKSGQGYQPQHF.

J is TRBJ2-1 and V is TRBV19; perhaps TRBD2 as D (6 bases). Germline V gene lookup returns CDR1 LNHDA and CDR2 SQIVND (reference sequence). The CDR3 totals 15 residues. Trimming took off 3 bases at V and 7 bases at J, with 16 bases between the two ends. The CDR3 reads CASSMKRAPHNEQFF. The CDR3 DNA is TGTGCCAGTAGTATGAAGCGGGCCCCCCATAATGAGCAGTTCTTC.